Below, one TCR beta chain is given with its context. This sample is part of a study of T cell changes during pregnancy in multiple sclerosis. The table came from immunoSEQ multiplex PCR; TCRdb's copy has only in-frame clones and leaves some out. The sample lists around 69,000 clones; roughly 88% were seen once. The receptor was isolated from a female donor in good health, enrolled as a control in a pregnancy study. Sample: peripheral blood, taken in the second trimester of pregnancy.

CDR3 coding DNA: TGTGCCAGCAGCTTGAGAAGGGCCCGGGGGACTGAAGCTTTCTTT. Residues: CASSLRRARGTEAFF. J is TRBJ1-1 and V is TRBV7-2, with D possibly being TRBD1 (5 bases). V was trimmed by 3 bases and J by 5 bases, leaving 16 bases between them. Per germline, CDR1 SGHTA and CDR2 FQGNSA. The CDR3 runs 15 residues. Supplemented by reference TRBV7-2 and TRBJ1-1, the full variable domain reads GAGVSQSPSNKVTEKGKDVELRCDPISGHTALYWYRQSLGQGLEFLIYFQGNSAPDKSGLPSDRFSAERTGGSVSTLTIQRTQQEDSAVYLCASSLRRARGTEAFFGQGTRLTVV.